This T cell receptor (beta chain) derives from a study of identical twins (dated by TCRdb to 2016 to 2018). Describing the broader study: The study deep-sequenced TCR alpha and beta repertoires from monozygotic twins, unrelated adults of various ages and cord blood to test whether fetal clonotypes persist. To rule out contamination, the twin experiments were replicated at different times with different library preparation protocols.

This clonotype was detected only a few times. Its antigen is currently not known. Base-call qualities are not available, and no considerably larger clone is one nucleotide away. Including cysteine and phenylalanine, the CDR3 has 13 amino acids. The retained sequence is limited to the CDR3, 39 bases, with the frame set at the first base. The germline V gene encodes CDR1 SGHKS and CDR2 YYEKEE (reference sequence). Deletion took 4 bases off V and 4 bases off J, with a span of 11 bases between the germline ends. Library generation was performed with 5' RACE. TCRdb names Illumina HiSeq 2000 as the instrument used. A universal primer binding site was added through template switching, and the final cDNA carried a unique molecular identifier so that TCR cDNA molecules could be counted accurately. Specific primers in the conserved constant-segment region were used to synthesize first-strand cDNA for the TCR alpha and beta chains. Each cDNA library was double barcoded, with a SMART-Mk sample barcode plus Illumina barcodes, to control for contamination. TruSeq adapter sequences, together with Illumina sample barcodes, were added in two successive PCR steps. The Illumina HiSeq platform was used with custom primers to sequence TCR alpha and beta cDNA libraries. Concerning the study's data processing: MiGEC processed the raw reads to extract unique molecular identifiers, while MiXCR was used to determine the CDR3 positions. Recombination models were inferred per individual with the repgenHMM and IGoR tools using an EM algorithm. Shared clonotypes were analyzed with the tcR package in R, and sharing was normalized by the product of cloneset sizes. To study raw recombination free of thymic and clonal selection effects, out-of-frame nonproductive sequences were analyzed. TCRdb trimmed public reads at Q25 via fastp, called clones via MiXCR and kept in-frame beta chains. All rows with the same CDR3 protein become a single entry with the most common DNA and genes. For this entry, the V and J calls and clone size follow TCRdb and not the study's own pipeline. The sample profile shows about 260,000 distinct CDR3 sequences; roughly 7% of them were found once. Of the sample, under 4% is held by the ten largest clones.

Every donor in the study was a healthy Caucasian. The twin cohort comprised three pairs of female monozygotic twins, all aged roughly 18 to 30 years. Using Miltenyi CD45RO+ enrichment and human naive T-cell isolation kits, memory (CD45RO+) and naive T cells were isolated from PBMC. What the study reported, not specific to this receptor: Compared with coincidental sharing between unrelated individuals, out-of-frame TCR alpha sequences shared between twins had an excess of sequences with low generation probability. Conclusions relied on cross-sectional statistical analysis, since the same donors could not be followed over many years. Zero-insertion analyses could be partly confounded by invariant T cells such as MAIT and iNKT, though diverse VJ usage argued against such confounding for most clonotypes. Excess twin sharing in beta out-of-frame sequences was weaker because fewer shared sequences lowered the signal-to-noise ratio. Abundant cord blood beta clonotypes had fewer insertions, young adult naive repertoires showed a similar but weaker trend, and memory repertoires showed no such trend. In monozygotic twins, recombination models systematically underestimated out-of-frame TCR alpha sharing, but the models matched the sharing seen between unrelated individuals.

Separately, the same data were catalogued under a study of yellow fever vaccine responses in identical twins. The second source states: The T cell response to vaccination in identical twins was reported by the authors to appear partly convergent and partly personalized. In identical twins, the study followed T cell clones that responded to the vaccine with precision.

Sequenced input: memory (CD45RO+) T cells sorted from blood. This sample's cell subset or site label indicates: CD45RO+ enriched T cells. This sequence was found in a woman under 30 in good health. The chain joins TRBV5-5 to TRBJ1-2; the D gene is not confidently resolved. The sequenced DNA: TGTGCCAGCAGCCCTACAGAGATCTATGGCTACACCTTC. This translates into CASSPTEIYGYTF.